Listed here are 6 T cell receptor beta chains from one sample, sequenced in a study of blood T cell repertoires in COVID-19. Measured with immunoSEQ multiplex PCR; TCRdb has only the in-frame clones, and not every one. The table includes 95,000 to 110,000 clones, roughly 91% detected once. Sequencing used peripheral blood. All receptors derive from a human donor in a cohort sampled during active COVID-19.

The chain couples TRBV5-5 to TRBJ1-1, with 9 bases identical to TRBD1. With 3 bases clipped from V and 3 bases from J, the junction kept 21 bases outside the gene matches. The CDR3 runs to 20 residues. CDR1 is SGHKS and CDR2 is YYEKEE in the germline V gene (reference sequence). CDR3 in amino acids: CASSSEQGARILRQDTEAFF. CDR3 in DNA: TGTGCCAGCAGCTCCGAACAGGGGGCGCGTATTTTGCGCCAGGACACTGAAGCTTTCTTT.

The chain links TRBV27 to TRBJ1-2; D uncertain. Between the trimmed V and J ends, which lost 8 bases and 4 bases, there was a span of 14 bases. Germline V gives CDR1 MNHEY, CDR2 SMNVEV (reference sequence). The CDR3 runs to 13 residues. The CDR3 is CASYPPSSYGYTF. The CDR3 DNA is TGTGCCAGCTATCCCCCTAGCAGCTATGGCTACACCTTC.

In nucleotides, the CDR3 is TGCAGTGCTAGTGCGGGGGGGGGAAGTACGCCTGGCTACACCTTC. Translated: CSASAGGGSTPGYTF. The chain combines TRBV20-1 with TRBJ1-2; D perhaps matches TRBD1 (5 bases). Looked up from germline, CDR1 is DFQATT and CDR2 is SNEGSKA (reference sequence). The V end was cut by 3 bases, the J end by 7 bases, with 21 bases between. The CDR3 sequence is 15 residues long.

The J gene is TRBJ2-2, the V gene TRBV13; the D gene is possibly TRBD2 (6 bases). The V end was cut by 5 bases, the J end by 5 bases, with 12 bases between. The CDR3 has 14 amino acids. Looked up from germline, CDR1 is PRHDT and CDR2 is FYEKMQ (reference sequence). DNA of the CDR3: TGTGCCAGCAGCGCGGGGTCGGGGACCGGGGAGCTGTTTTTT. Its translation is CASSAGSGTGELFF.

This chain uses TRBV5-1 with TRBJ2-1, with TRBD1 matching 10 bases. The CDR3 extends over 15 amino acids. The germline V gene encodes CDR1 SGHRS and CDR2 YFSETQ. The J segment lost 6 bases and the V segment lost 4 bases, leaving 7 bases of the junction unmatched. The CDR3 DNA follows: TGCGCCAGCAGCCGCCGGGACAGGGGTGTCAATGAGCAGTTCTTC. Protein: CASSRRDRGVNEQFF.

This sequence joins TRBV5-1 and TRBJ2-2, with D possibly matching TRBD1 (6 bases). Trimming left V 7 bases short and J 5 bases short, with 15 bases between. The CDR3 consists of 14 residues. CDR1 and CDR2 (germline): SGHRS, YFSETQ. The CDR3 protein is CASSRGSQTGELFF. As DNA, the CDR3 is TGCGCCAGCTCCAGGGGCAGCCAAACCGGGGAGCTGTTTTTT.